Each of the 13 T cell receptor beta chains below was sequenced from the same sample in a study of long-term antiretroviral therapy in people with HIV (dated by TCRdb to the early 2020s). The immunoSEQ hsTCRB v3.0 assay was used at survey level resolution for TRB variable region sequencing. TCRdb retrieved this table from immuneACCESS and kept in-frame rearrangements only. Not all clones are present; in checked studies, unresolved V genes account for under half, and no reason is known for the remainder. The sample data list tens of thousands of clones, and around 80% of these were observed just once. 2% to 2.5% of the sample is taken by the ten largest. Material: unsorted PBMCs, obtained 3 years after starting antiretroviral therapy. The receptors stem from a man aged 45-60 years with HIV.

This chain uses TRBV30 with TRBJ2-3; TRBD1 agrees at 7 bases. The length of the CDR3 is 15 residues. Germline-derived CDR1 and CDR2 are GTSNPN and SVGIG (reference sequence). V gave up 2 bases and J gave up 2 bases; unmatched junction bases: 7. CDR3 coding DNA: TGTGCCTGGAGTAAAGGACAGGCCTCCACAGATACGCAGTATTTT. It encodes CAWSKGQASTDTQYF.

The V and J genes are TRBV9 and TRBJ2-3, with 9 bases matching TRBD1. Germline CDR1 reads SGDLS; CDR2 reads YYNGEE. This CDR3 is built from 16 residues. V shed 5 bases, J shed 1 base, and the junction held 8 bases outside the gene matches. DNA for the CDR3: TGTGCCAGCAGTGCCAGAACAGGGGGCGGCACAGATACGCAGTATTTT. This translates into CASSARTGGGTDTQYF.

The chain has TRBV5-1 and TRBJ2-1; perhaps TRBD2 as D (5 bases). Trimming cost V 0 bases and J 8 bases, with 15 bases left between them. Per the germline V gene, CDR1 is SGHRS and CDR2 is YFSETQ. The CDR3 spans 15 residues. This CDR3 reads CASSLAPEGFHEQFF. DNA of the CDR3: TGCGCCAGCAGCTTGGCCCCCGAGGGATTCCATGAGCAGTTCTTC.

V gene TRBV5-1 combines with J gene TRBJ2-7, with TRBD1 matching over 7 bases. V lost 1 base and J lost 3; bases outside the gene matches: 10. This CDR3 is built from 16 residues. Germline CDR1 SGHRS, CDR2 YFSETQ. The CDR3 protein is CASSLIPGTVYYEQYF. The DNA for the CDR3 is TGCGCCAGCAGCTTGATCCCTGGGACAGTTTACTACGAGCAGTACTTC. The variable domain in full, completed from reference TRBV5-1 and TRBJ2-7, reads KAGVTQTPRYLIKTRGQQVTLSCSPISGHRSVSWYQQTPGQGLQFLFEYFSETQRNKGNFPGRFSGRQFSNSRSEMNVSTLELGDSALYLCASSLIPGTVYYEQYFGPGTRLTVT.

In DNA form, the CDR3 reads TGCGCCAGCAGCTTGGTTCCGGGGCAAGGGTTCGAGCAGTACTTC. Encoded protein: CASSLVPGQGFEQYF. The J gene is TRBJ2-7, the V gene TRBV5-1; either TRBD1 or TRBD2 may fit D (5 bases each). The V gene lost 0 bases and the J gene lost 6 bases, with 16 bases spanning the gap. CDR1 is SGHRS, CDR2 YFSETQ, per germline. The length of the CDR3 is 15 residues.

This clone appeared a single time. The chain's CDR3 is CASSGTDLYEQYF. The CDR3, as DNA: TGTGCCAGCAGTGGGACGGATCTCTACGAGCAGTACTTC. The chain carries TRBV6-1 and TRBJ2-7; the D is unclear. V was pared by 4 bases and J by 3 bases, with 10 bases between. The CDR3 is 13 residues long. From germline, CDR1 is MNHNS and CDR2 SASEGT.

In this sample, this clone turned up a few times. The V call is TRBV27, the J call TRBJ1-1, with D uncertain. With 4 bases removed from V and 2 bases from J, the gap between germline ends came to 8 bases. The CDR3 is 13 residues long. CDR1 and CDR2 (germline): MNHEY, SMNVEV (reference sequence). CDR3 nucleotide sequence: TGTGCCAGCAGTTACGGGAGTAACACTGAAGCTTTCTTT. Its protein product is CASSYGSNTEAFF.

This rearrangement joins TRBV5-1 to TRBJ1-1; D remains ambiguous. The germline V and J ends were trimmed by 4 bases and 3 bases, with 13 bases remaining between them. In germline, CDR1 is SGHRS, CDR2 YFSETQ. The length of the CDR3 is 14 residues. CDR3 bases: TGCGCCAGCAGCCTGGACGGCTCCTACACTGAAGCTTTCTTT. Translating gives CASSLDGSYTEAFF.

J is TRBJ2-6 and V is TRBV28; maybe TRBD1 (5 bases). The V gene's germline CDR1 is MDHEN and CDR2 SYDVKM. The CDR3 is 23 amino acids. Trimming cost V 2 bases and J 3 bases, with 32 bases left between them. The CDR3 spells CASSLIPPHRRDRYGDGANVLTF. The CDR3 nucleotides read TGTGCCAGCAGTTTAATCCCCCCCCACAGGAGAGACCGCTACGGTGATGGGGCCAACGTCCTGACTTTC.

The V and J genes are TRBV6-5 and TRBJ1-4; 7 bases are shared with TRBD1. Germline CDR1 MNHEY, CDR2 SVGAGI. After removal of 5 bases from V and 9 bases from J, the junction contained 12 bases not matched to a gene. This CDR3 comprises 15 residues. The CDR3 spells CASSHFDRAAQKLFF. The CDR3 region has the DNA TGTGCCAGCAGTCACTTTGACAGGGCAGCGCAAAAACTGTTTTTT.

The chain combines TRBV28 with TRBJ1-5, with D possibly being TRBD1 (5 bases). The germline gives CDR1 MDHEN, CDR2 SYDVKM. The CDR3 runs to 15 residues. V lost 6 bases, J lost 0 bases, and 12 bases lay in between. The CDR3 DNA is TGTGCCAGCAGGGATGGGGCAGATAGCAATCAGCCCCAGCATTTT. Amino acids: CASRDGADSNQPQHF.

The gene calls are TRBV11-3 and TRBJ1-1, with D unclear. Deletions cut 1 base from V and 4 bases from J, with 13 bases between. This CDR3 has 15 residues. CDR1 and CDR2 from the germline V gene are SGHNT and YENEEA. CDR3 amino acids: CASSLVSPVATEAFF. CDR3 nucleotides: TGTGCCAGCAGCTTAGTGTCGCCGGTTGCCACTGAAGCTTTCTTT.

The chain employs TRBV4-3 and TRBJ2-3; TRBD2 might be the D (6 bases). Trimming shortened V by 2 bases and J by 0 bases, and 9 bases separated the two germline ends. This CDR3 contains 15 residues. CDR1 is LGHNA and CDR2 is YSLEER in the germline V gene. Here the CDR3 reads CASSQSAGSTDTQYF. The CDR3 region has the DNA TGCGCCAGCAGCCAATCGGCGGGAAGCACAGATACGCAGTATTTT.